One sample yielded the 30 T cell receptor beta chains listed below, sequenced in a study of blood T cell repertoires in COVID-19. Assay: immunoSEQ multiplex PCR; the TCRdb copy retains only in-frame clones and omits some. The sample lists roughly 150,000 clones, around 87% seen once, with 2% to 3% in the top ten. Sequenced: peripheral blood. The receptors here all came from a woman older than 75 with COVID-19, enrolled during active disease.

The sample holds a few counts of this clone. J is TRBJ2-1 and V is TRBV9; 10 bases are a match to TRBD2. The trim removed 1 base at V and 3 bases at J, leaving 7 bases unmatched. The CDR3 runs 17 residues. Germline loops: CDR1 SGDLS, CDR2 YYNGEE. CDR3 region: CASSVNLGTSDYNEQFF. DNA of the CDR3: TGTGCCAGCAGCGTAAACCTCGGGACTAGCGACTACAATGAGCAGTTCTTC.

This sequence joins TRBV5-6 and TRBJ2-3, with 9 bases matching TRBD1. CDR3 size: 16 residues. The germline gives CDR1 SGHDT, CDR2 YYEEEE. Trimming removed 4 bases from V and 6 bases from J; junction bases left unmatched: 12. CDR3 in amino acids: CASSVPGQGIQDTQYF. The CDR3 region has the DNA TGTGCCAGCAGCGTTCCGGGACAGGGCATTCAGGATACGCAGTATTTT.

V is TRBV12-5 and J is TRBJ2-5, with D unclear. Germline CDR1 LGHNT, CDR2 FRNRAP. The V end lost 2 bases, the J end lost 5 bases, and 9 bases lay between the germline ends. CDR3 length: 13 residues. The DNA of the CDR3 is TGTGCTAGTGGTTTGAGTGGTCGGGAGACCCAGTACTTC. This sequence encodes CASGLSGRETQYF.

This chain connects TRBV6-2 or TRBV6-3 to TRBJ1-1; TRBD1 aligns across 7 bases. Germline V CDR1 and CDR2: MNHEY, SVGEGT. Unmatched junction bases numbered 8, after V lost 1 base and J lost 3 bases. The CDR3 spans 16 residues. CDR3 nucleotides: TGTGCCAGCAGTTACTGGCTAGGACAGGCGGACACTGAAGCTTTCTTT. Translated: CASSYWLGQADTEAFF.

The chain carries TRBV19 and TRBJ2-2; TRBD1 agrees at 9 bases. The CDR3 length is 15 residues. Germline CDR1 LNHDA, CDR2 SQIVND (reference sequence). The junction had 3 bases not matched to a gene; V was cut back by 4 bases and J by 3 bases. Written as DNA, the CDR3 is TGTGCCAGTAGTACGGGACAGGGTTACACCGGGGAGCTGTTTTTT. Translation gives CASSTGQGYTGELFF.

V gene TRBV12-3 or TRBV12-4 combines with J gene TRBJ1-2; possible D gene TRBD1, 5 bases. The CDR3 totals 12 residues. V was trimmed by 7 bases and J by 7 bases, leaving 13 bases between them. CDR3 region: CASTAGGLGYTF. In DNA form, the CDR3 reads TGTGCCAGCACCGCGGGGGGTCTTGGCTACACCTTC.

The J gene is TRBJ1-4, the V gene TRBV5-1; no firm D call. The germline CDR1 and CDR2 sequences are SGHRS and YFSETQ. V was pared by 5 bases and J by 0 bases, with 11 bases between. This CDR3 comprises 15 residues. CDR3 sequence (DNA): TGCGCCAGCAGAGCGGTTCTTGCAACTAATGAAAAACTGTTTTTT. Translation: CASRAVLATNEKLFF.

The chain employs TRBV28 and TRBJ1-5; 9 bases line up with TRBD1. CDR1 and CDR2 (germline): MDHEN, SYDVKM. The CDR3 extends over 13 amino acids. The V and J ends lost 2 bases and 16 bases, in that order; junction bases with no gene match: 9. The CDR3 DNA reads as TGTGCCAGCAGTTTAGCTCACTCGGACAGGGGCCATTTT. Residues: CASSLAHSDRGHF.

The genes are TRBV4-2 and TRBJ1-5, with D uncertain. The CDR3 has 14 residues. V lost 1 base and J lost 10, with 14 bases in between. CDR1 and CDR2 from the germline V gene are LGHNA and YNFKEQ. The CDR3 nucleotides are TGTGCCAGCAGCCAAGGAGGTCCCCTTGCCCCCCAGCATTTT. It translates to CASSQGGPLAPQHF.

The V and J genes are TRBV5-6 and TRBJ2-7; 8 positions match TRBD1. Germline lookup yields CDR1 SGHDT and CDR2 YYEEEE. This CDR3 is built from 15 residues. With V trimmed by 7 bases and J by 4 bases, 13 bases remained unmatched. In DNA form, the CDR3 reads TGTGCCAGCGCCCACCGGGTACAGGGGGTTTACGAGCAGTACTTC. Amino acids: CASAHRVQGVYEQYF.

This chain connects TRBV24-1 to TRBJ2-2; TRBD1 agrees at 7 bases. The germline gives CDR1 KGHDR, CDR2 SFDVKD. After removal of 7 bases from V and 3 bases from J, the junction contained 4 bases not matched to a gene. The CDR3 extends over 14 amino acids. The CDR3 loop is CATRGQSDTGELFF. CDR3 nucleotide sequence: TGTGCCACCAGGGGACAGTCAGACACCGGGGAGCTGTTTTTT.

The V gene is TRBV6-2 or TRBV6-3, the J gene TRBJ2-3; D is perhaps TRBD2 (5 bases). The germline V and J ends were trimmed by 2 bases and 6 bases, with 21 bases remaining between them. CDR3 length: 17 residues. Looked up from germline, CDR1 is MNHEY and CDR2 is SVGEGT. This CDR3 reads CASSYGRVLFVADTQYF. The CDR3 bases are TGTGCCAGCAGTTACGGGCGGGTACTTTTCGTTGCGGATACGCAGTATTTT.

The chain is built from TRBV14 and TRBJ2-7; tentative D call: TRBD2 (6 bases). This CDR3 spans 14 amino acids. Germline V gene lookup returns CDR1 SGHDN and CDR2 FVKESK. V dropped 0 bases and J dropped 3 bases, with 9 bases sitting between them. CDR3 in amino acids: CASSQDLGSYEQYF. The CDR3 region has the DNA TGTGCCAGCAGCCAAGATCTCGGGAGCTACGAGCAGTACTTC. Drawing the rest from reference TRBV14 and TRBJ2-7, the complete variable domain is EAGVTQFPSHSVIEKGQTVTLRCDPISGHDNLYWYRRVMGKEIKFLLHFVKESKQDESGMPNNRFLAERTGGTYSTLKVQPAELEDSGVYFCASSQDLGSYEQYFGPGTRLTVT.

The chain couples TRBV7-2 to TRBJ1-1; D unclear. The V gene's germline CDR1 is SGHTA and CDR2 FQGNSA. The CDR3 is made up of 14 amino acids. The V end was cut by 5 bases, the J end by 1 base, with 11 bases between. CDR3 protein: CASSRRMGNTEAFF. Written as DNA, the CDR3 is TGTGCCAGCAGCCGGAGGATGGGGAACACTGAAGCTTTCTTT.

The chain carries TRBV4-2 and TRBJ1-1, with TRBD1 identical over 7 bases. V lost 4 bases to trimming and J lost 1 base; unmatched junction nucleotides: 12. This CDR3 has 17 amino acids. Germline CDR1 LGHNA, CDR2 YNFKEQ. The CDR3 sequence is CASSRTVTGTENTEAFF. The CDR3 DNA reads TGTGCCAGCAGCCGAACTGTGACCGGGACAGAGAACACTGAAGCTTTCTTT.

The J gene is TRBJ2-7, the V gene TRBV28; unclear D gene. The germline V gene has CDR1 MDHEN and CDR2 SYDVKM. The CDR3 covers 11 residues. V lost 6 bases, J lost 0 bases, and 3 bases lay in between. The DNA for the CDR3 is TGTGCCAGCAGGGCCTCCTACGAGCAGTACTTC. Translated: CASRASYEQYF.

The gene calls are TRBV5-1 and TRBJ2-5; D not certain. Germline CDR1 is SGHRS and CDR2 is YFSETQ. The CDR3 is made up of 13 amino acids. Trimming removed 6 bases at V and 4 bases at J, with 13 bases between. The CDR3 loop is CASNAGSSETQYF. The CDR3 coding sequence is TGCGCCAGCAACGCAGGCAGTTCAGAGACCCAGTACTTC.

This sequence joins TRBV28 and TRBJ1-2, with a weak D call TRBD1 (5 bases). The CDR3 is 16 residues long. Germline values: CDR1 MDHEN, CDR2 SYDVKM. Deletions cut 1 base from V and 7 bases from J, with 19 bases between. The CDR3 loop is CASSLFRIRQSSGYTF. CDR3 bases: TGTGCCAGCAGTTTATTCCGCATTAGACAGAGCTCTGGCTACACCTTC.

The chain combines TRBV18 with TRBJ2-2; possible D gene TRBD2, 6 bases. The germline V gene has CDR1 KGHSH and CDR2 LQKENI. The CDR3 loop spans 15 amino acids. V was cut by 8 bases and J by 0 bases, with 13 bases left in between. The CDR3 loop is CASGGAGTNTGELFF. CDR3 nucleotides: TGTGCCAGCGGAGGAGCGGGCACGAACACCGGGGAGCTGTTTTTT.

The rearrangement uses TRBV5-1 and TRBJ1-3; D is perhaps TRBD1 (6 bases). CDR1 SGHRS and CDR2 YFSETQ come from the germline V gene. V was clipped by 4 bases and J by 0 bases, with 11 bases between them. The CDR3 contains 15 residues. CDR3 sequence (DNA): TGCGCCAGCAGCCCGGACAGTCACTCTGGAAACACCATATATTTT. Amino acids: CASSPDSHSGNTIYF.

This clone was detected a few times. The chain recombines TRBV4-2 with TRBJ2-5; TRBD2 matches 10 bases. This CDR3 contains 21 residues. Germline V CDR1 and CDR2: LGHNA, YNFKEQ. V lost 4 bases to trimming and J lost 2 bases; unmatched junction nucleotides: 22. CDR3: CASSPAPVRLAGGPQQETQYF. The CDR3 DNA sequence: TGTGCCAGCAGCCCCGCCCCCGTAAGACTAGCGGGCGGGCCCCAGCAAGAGACCCAGTACTTC.

In nucleotides, the CDR3 is TGTGCCACCCGGTTACAGTATGGCTACACCTTC. It translates to CATRLQYGYTF. The chain joins TRBV28 to TRBJ1-2, with D uncertain. The germline CDR1 and CDR2 sequences are MDHEN and SYDVKM. Trimming shortened V by 10 bases and J by 5 bases, and 11 bases separated the two germline ends. The CDR3 sequence is 11 residues long.

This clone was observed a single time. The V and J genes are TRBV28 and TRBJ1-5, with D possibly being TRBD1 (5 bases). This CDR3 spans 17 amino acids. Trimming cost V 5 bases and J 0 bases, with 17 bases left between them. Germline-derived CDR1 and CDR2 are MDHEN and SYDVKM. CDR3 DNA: TGTGCCAGCAGTGTCCGTGGGGGGAGCTATAGCAATCAGCCCCAGCATTTT. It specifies CASSVRGGSYSNQPQHF.

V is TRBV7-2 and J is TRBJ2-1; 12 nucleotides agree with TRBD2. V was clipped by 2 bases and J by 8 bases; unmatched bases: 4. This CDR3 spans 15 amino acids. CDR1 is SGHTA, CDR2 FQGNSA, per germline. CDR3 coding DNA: TGTGCCAGCAGCTTACTCCTAGCGGGAGGGGATGAGCAGTTCTTC. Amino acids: CASSLLLAGGDEQFF.

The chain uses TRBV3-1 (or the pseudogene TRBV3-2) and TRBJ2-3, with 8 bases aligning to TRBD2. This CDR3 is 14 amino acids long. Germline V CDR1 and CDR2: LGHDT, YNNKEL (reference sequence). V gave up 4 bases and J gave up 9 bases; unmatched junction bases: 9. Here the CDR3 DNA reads TGTGCCAGCAGCCCCGGGACTAGAGTTCCCACGCAGTATTTT. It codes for CASSPGTRVPTQYF.

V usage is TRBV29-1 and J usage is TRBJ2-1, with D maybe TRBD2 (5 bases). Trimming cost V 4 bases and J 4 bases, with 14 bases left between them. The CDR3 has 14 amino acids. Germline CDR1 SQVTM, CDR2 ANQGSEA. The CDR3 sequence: CSVAGSGTYNEQFF. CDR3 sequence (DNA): TGCAGCGTTGCGGGGTCGGGAACTTACAATGAGCAGTTCTTC.

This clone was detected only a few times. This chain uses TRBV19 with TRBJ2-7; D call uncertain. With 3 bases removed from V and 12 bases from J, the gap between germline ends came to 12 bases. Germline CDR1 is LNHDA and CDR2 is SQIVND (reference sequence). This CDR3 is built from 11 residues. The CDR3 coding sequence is TGTGCCAGTAGTATGGGTCAGGATCGGTACTTC. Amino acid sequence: CASSMGQDRYF.

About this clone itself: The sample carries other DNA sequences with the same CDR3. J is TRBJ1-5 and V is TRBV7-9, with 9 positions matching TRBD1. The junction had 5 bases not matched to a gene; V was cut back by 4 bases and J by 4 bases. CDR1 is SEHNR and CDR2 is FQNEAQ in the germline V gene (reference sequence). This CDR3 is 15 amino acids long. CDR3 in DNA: TGTGCCAGCAGCTGGGGGACAGGGAGTAATCAGCCCCAGCATTTT. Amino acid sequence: CASSWGTGSNQPQHF.

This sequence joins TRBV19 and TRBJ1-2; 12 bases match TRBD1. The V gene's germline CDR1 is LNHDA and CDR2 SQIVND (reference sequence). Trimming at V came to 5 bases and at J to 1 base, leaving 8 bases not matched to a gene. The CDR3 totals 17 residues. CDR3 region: CASSSQGQGASNYGYTF. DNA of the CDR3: TGTGCCAGTAGTTCCCAGGGACAGGGGGCAAGTAACTATGGCTACACCTTC.

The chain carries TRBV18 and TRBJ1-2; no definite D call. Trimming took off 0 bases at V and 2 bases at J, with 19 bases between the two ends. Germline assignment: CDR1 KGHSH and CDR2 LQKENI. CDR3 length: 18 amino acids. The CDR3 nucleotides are TGTGCCAGCTCACCACCCGTCGGCTCAGGACTCCCGAACTATGGCTACACCTTC. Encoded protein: CASSPPVGSGLPNYGYTF.